These 28 T cell receptor beta chains came from one sample sequenced in a study of technical replicates of blood from a few donors. The table came from immunoSEQ multiplex PCR; TCRdb's copy has only in-frame clones and leaves some out. The data contain some 71,000 clones, approximately 97% of them seen just once; the ten biggest clones take up approximately 0.2%. The sample was T cells isolated from PBMCs. The receptor source for this set is a human donor in good health.

This rearrangement joins TRBV7-3 to TRBJ2-3; the match to TRBD2 covers 8 bases. Germline-derived CDR1 and CDR2 are SGHTA and FQGTGA. J gave up 3 bases and V 7 bases, and 12 bases lay outside the gene matches. The length of the CDR3 is 16 residues. The DNA for the CDR3 is TGTGCCAGCAACGAACTCGGGGGGGCAACAACAGATACGCAGTATTTT. Translated, it gives CASNELGGATTDTQYF.

The CDR3 protein is CAWRGAGGPLLYF. For the CDR3, the DNA is TGTGCCTGGAGGGGAGCGGGGGGGCCTCTCCTGTACTTC. The chain has TRBV30 and TRBJ2-7; TRBD2 aligns across 10 bases. This CDR3 is built from 13 residues. Trimming cost V 3 bases and J 12 bases; bases outside gene matches: 11. CDR1 and CDR2 from the germline V gene are GTSNPN and SVGIG (reference sequence).

This chain links TRBV5-1 with TRBJ2-1, with 7 bases identical to TRBD1. The germline gives CDR1 SGHRS, CDR2 YFSETQ. After removal of 3 bases from V and 0 bases from J, the junction contained 3 bases not matched to a gene. The length of the CDR3 is 15 residues. The CDR3 DNA reads TGCGCCAGCAGCTCCGGACAGGCCTCCTACAATGAGCAGTTCTTC. Translation gives CASSSGQASYNEQFF.

The chain employs TRBV27 and TRBJ2-7; no firm D call. The CDR3 totals 15 residues. Germline assignment: CDR1 MNHEY and CDR2 SMNVEV (reference sequence). V was trimmed by 0 bases and J by 4 bases, leaving 13 bases between them. CDR3 in amino acids: CASSLSRYQLYEQYF. In nucleotides, the CDR3 is TGTGCCAGCAGTTTATCGCGATATCAATTGTACGAGCAGTACTTC.

The gene calls are TRBV10-3 and TRBJ2-3; D is unresolved. CDR3 length equals 12 residues. Trimming removed 6 bases at V and 1 base at J, with 5 bases between. Germline V lookup: CDR1 ENHRY, CDR2 SYGVKD. The CDR3 here is CAISPGTDTQYF. DNA of the CDR3: TGTGCCATCAGCCCGGGCACAGATACGCAGTATTTT.

The J gene is TRBJ2-7, the V gene TRBV6-1, with TRBD2 as a possible D gene (6 bases). V lost 4 bases to trimming and J lost 2 bases, with 15 bases between them. This CDR3 comprises 15 residues. Germline CDR1 and CDR2: MNHNS and SASEGT. The CDR3 spells CASSVGGNYPYEQYF. DNA of the CDR3: TGTGCCAGCAGTGTCGGCGGGAACTACCCCTACGAGCAGTACTTC.

The rearrangement links TRBV18 to TRBJ2-3; maybe TRBD1 (6 bases). Trimming shortened V by 3 bases and J by 2 bases, and 15 bases separated the two germline ends. This CDR3 is 16 amino acids long. Germline assignment: CDR1 KGHSH and CDR2 LQKENI. The CDR3 DNA follows: TGTGCCAGCTCACCCACAGGGACCGGGTACACAGATACGCAGTATTTT. Protein: CASSPTGTGYTDTQYF.

The chain employs TRBV5-6 and TRBJ1-2; D is ambiguous. CDR1 and CDR2 from the germline V gene are SGHDT and YYEEEE. The V gene lost 4 bases and the J gene lost 4 bases, with 8 bases spanning the gap. The CDR3 spans 12 residues. DNA of the CDR3: TGTGCCAGCAGCCAGGATCTCTATGGCTACACCTTC. Amino acids: CASSQDLYGYTF.

This chain joins TRBV2 and TRBJ2-3, with TRBD2 matching over 8 bases. The trim removed 5 bases at V and 7 bases at J, leaving 5 bases unmatched. The CDR3 extends over 13 amino acids. The germline CDR1 and CDR2 sequences are SNHLY and FYNNEI. The CDR3 here is CASSSGTRNTQYF. CDR3 DNA sequence: TGTGCCAGCAGTTCCGGGACTAGAAATACGCAGTATTTT. Drawing the rest from reference TRBV2 and TRBJ2-3, the complete variable domain is EPEVTQTPSHQVTQMGQEVILRCVPISNHLYFYWYRQILGQKVEFLVSFYNNEISEKSEIFDDQFSVERPDGSNFTLKIRSTKLEDSAMYFCASSSGTRNTQYFGPGTRLTVL.

V and J are TRBV5-6 and TRBJ1-1, with a possible D match to TRBD1 (5 bases). The CDR3 is made up of 16 amino acids. Looked up from germline, CDR1 is SGHDT and CDR2 is YYEEEE. V lost 0 bases and J 3 bases, leaving 15 bases between the germline ends. CDR3 DNA sequence: TGTGCCAGCAGCTTGGGCCTGGGGGGTGGGGACACTGAAGCTTTCTTT. Its translation is CASSLGLGGGDTEAFF.

This chain joins TRBV2 and TRBJ2-7; D uncertain. V was clipped by 7 bases and J by 0 bases, with 10 bases between them. The CDR3 is 13 residues long. Germline V gene data show CDR1 as SNHLY and CDR2 as FYNNEI. The CDR3, as DNA: TGTGCCAGCAAATACATTGTCTCCTACGAGCAGTACTTC. Protein: CASKYIVSYEQYF.

CDR3 DNA sequence: TGTGCCATCAAAGCCAACACAGATACGCAGTATTTT. This codes for CAIKANTDTQYF. The genes are TRBV10-3 and TRBJ2-3; D call uncertain. Germline lookup yields CDR1 ENHRY and CDR2 SYGVKD. The CDR3 totals 12 residues. Trimming pared 7 bases from V and 2 bases from J, leaving 7 bases between.

V and J are TRBV18 and TRBJ2-7, with D uncertain. The CDR3 extends over 15 amino acids. The V end lost 3 bases, the J end lost 4 bases, and 16 bases lay between the germline ends. Germline-derived CDR1 and CDR2 are KGHSH and LQKENI. CDR3 DNA sequence: TGTGCCAGCTCACCGATAGCCCCTAGATGGTACGAGCAGTACTTC. Its translation is CASSPIAPRWYEQYF.

In its sample, this clone was seen a few times. V and J are TRBV2 and TRBJ1-1; D is ambiguous. V was trimmed by 3 bases and J by 0 bases, leaving 5 bases between them. Germline CDR1 is SNHLY and CDR2 is FYNNEI. CDR3 length: 13 residues. CDR3 in amino acids: CASSDEVNTEAFF. CDR3 nucleotide sequence: TGTGCCAGCAGTGACGAGGTGAACACTGAAGCTTTCTTT.

This clone was counted a single time. It may be a read error: a sequence one base away is much more abundant. The identical CDR3 is also encoded by other nucleotide sequences in the sample. The chain is built from TRBV29-1 and TRBJ1-1, with a tentative D call TRBD1 (6 bases). Germline values: CDR1 SQVTM, CDR2 ANQGSEA. The CDR3 totals 13 residues. Trimming shortened V by 2 bases and J by 0 bases, and 7 bases separated the two germline ends. CDR3 coding DNA: TGCAGCGTTGAACAGGGGTTGAACACTGAAGCTTTCTTT. Protein product: CSVEQGLNTEAFF.

This chain connects TRBV5-1 to TRBJ2-5; TRBD1 aligns across 8 bases. V was clipped by 0 bases and J by 3 bases; unmatched bases: 7. The CDR3 consists of 16 residues. Per the germline V gene, CDR1 is SGHRS and CDR2 is YFSETQ. CDR3: CASSLGSGTGEETQYF. The DNA for the CDR3 is TGCGCCAGCAGCTTGGGGTCCGGGACAGGAGAAGAGACCCAGTACTTC.

The rearrangement links TRBV5-4 to TRBJ2-7, with 7 bases matching TRBD2. J gave up 2 bases and V 2 bases, and 7 bases lay outside the gene matches. Germline CDR1 reads SGHNT; CDR2 reads YYREEE (reference sequence). The CDR3 consists of 15 residues. The CDR3 nucleotides read TGTGCCAGCAGCTTTGAAGCGGGGCCAGCCTACGAGCAGTACTTC. It translates to CASSFEAGPAYEQYF.

The CDR3 DNA sequence: TGCGCCAGCAGCTCGTCCGTAACCAAAGGGACAGGTTGGAACTATGGCTACACCTTC. Amino acids: CASSSSVTKGTGWNYGYTF. The rearrangement uses TRBV5-1 and TRBJ1-2; TRBD1 aligns across 8 bases. The CDR3 is made up of 19 amino acids. Germline assignment: CDR1 SGHRS and CDR2 YFSETQ. J was trimmed by 2 bases and V by 3 bases; bases with no gene match: 18.

This chain uses TRBV5-8 with TRBJ1-1; TRBD1 matches at 9 bases. The germline CDR1 and CDR2 sequences are SGHTS and YDEGEE. The CDR3 spans 15 residues. V dropped 0 bases and J dropped 3; count of bases not matched to a gene: 3. CDR3 DNA sequence: TGTGCCAGCAGCTTGGGACAGGGGGGATACACTGAAGCTTTCTTT. Its translation: CASSLGQGGYTEAFF.

This chain connects TRBV5-4 to TRBJ2-7; 7 positions agree with TRBD1. Per the germline V gene, CDR1 is SGHNT and CDR2 is YYREEE (reference sequence). The CDR3 extends over 14 amino acids. After removal of 0 bases from V and 4 bases from J, the junction contained 4 bases not matched to a gene. The CDR3 here is CASSLDRGNYEQYF. Here the CDR3 DNA reads TGTGCCAGCAGCTTGGACAGGGGAAATTACGAGCAGTACTTC. Full variable domain (remainder filled in from reference TRBV5-4 and TRBJ2-7): ETGVTQSPTHLIKTRGQQVTLRCSSQSGHNTVSWYQQALGQGPQFIFQYYREEENGRGNFPPRFSGLQFPNYSSELNVNALELDDSALYLCASSLDRGNYEQYFGPGTRLTVT.

This sequence joins TRBV5-1 and TRBJ2-5, with 9 bases fitting TRBD1. The germline V gene has CDR1 SGHRS and CDR2 YFSETQ. This CDR3 is built from 17 residues. The V gene end was trimmed by 7 bases and the J gene end by 5 bases; junction bases not matched to a gene: 18. The CDR3 protein is CASFRGLGTGLMETQYF. The CDR3 nucleotides read TGCGCCAGCTTCCGCGGGTTGGGGACAGGGTTGATGGAGACCCAGTACTTC.

V gene TRBV6-1 combines with J gene TRBJ2-1, with D perhaps TRBD2 (7 bases). The CDR3 length is 15 residues. Per germline, CDR1 MNHNS and CDR2 SASEGT. Trimming took 3 bases from V and 4 from J, leaving 13 bases between them. The CDR3 reads CASSEGGDTYNEQFF. CDR3 coding DNA: TGTGCCAGCAGTGAGGGGGGGGACACTTACAATGAGCAGTTCTTC.

The rearrangement joins TRBV29-1 to TRBJ1-1; 9 positions agree with TRBD1. CDR1 and CDR2 from the germline V gene are SQVTM and ANQGSEA. With V trimmed by 6 bases and J by 5 bases, 10 bases remained unmatched. CDR3 length equals 14 residues. The CDR3 DNA reads TGCAGCGTCCCCCGAGGGGGGACAGGGACTGAAGCTTTCTTT. Translated: CSVPRGGTGTEAFF.

This chain links TRBV19 with TRBJ2-7; D uncertain. Trimming took off 6 bases at V and 5 bases at J, with 23 bases between the two ends. This CDR3 spans 16 amino acids. Germline V gene sequence: CDR1 LNHDA, CDR2 SQIVND (reference sequence). The CDR3 DNA is TGTGCCAGTAGCCCGCGACTCCCTTGGCCTTCCCACGAGCAGTACTTC. Translating it yields CASSPRLPWPSHEQYF.

The chain's CDR3 is CASSQEVASELSPLHF. CDR3 coding DNA: TGTGCCAGCAGCCAAGAGGTAGCTAGCGAGCTTTCACCCCTCCACTTT. V usage is TRBV4-2 and J usage is TRBJ1-6; D call uncertain. Trimming removed 0 bases at V and 9 bases at J, with 15 bases between. CDR1 LGHNA and CDR2 YNFKEQ come from the germline V gene. The CDR3 sequence is 16 residues long.

V usage is TRBV5-6 and J usage is TRBJ2-3, with 8 bases lining up with TRBD2. The V and J ends lost 1 base and 4 bases, in that order; junction bases with no gene match: 8. Germline CDR1 SGHDT, CDR2 YYEEEE. The CDR3 has 16 amino acids. In nucleotides, the CDR3 is TGTGCCAGCAGCTTGCCTAGCGGGTTTCGGGCAGATACGCAGTATTTT. Translating gives CASSLPSGFRADTQYF.

The chain couples TRBV9 to TRBJ2-1; 9 positions agree with TRBD1. This CDR3 comprises 13 residues. V was pared by 0 bases and J by 15 bases, with 7 bases of the junction left unmatched. Germline CDR1 SGDLS, CDR2 YYNGEE. The CDR3 DNA reads TGTGCCAGCAGCGTAGAAGGGGACAGGGACCTGTTCTTC. This codes for CASSVEGDRDLFF.

The CDR3 loop reads CATSERGGEYNEQFF. CDR3 DNA sequence: TGTGCCACCAGCGAGCGGGGGGGCGAGTACAATGAGCAGTTCTTC. The chain carries TRBV15 and TRBJ2-1, with 10 bases identical to TRBD2. Per germline, CDR1 LNHNV and CDR2 YYDKDF (reference sequence). With V trimmed by 5 bases and J by 4 bases, 5 bases remained unmatched. This CDR3 has 15 residues.